These 2 T cell receptor beta chains were all obtained from the same sample, sequenced in a study of shared clonotypes between healthy human individuals. Selected positively for CCR7 and CD45RO-negative, naive CD8 cells excluded terminally differentiated effector memory CD45RA+ cells. Libraries were prepared by immunoSEQ multiplex PCR; TCRdb keeps only in-frame clonotypes and omits some of them. The sample has about 2 million clones, roughly 94% seen once. Material for sequencing was naive CD8+ T cells sorted from blood. The receptors come from a man aged 18-30 years in good health.

The sample holds one count of this clone. The chain links TRBV4-3 to TRBJ1-1, with D hard to call. There are 13 residues in the CDR3. V lost 0 bases and J lost 6, with 8 bases in between. Germline V CDR1 and CDR2: LGHNA, YSLEER. This chain's CDR3 is CASSQDSVSEAFF. In DNA form, the CDR3 reads TGCGCCAGCAGCCAAGATTCTGTGTCTGAAGCTTTCTTT.

With regard to this clone: Other DNA sequences of this sample code for an identical CDR3. This chain connects TRBV7-9 to TRBJ1-1, with no clear D. Germline assignment: CDR1 SEHNR and CDR2 FQNEAQ (reference sequence). The CDR3 runs 11 residues. V was shortened by 1 base and J by 7 bases, with 4 bases between the two germline ends. CDR3 sequence (DNA): TGTGCCAGCAGCTTAGGGAGTGAAGCTTTCTTT. Translating gives CASSLGSEAFF. The full variable domain, its missing parts supplied by reference TRBV7-9 and TRBJ1-1, is DTGVSQNPRHKITKRGQNVTFRCDPISEHNRLYWYRQTLGQGPEFLTYFQNEAQLEKSRLLSDRFSAERPKGSFSTLEIQRTEQGDSAMYLCASSLGSEAFFGQGTRLTVV.